Listed here are 9 T cell receptor beta chains from one sample, sequenced in a study of blood T cells in healthy people across ages. Together with a sample-barcoded 5' primer, a J-beta primer mix was included in a second PCR lasting about 6 to 12 cycles. Using its own MiXCR run on the 5' RACE reads, TCRdb lists one record per CDR3 protein. The data hold 630,000 or so distinct CDR3 sequences, with about 34% observed a single time. Sequenced: blood. The receptors were gathered from a woman of 80 years or more in good health.

Notes on this clonotype: Being one base from a much bigger clone, this may be a read error. The rearrangement links TRBV6-2 or TRBV6-3 to TRBJ2-5; a weak D match, TRBD1 (6 bases). V shed 6 bases and J shed 11 bases, with 19 bases lying between them. The CDR3 covers 13 residues. Germline V gene lookup returns CDR1 MNHEY and CDR2 SVGEGT. CDR3 loop: CASSYNRDNEQYF. CDR3 coding DNA: TGTGCCAGCAGCTACAACAGGGATAATGAGCAGTACTTC.

This clonotype has a handful of counts. The chain combines TRBV6-1 with TRBJ1-6; D not resolved. CDR1 is MNHNS and CDR2 is SASEGT in the germline V gene. The germline V and J ends were trimmed by 2 bases and 6 bases, with 14 bases remaining between them. The CDR3 has 16 amino acids. In nucleotides, the CDR3 is TGTGCCAGCAGTGAACAATCCATAGGTGGTAATTCACCCCTCCACTTT. Translation gives CASSEQSIGGNSPLHF.

This clonotype appeared a single time. The rearrangement links TRBV5-4 to TRBJ2-2, with D perhaps TRBD2 (7 bases). Germline-derived CDR1 and CDR2 are SGHNT and YYREEE (reference sequence). The CDR3 spans 15 residues. The V end lost 0 bases, the J end lost 11 bases, and 17 bases lay between the germline ends. The CDR3: CASSLAGGQRSELFF. The CDR3 DNA reads TGTGCCAGCAGCTTGGCCGGGGGGCAGAGGTCCGAGCTGTTTTTT.

There are a few counts of this clonotype. The chain is built from TRBV3-1 and TRBJ1-2, with TRBD1 matching over 7 bases. This CDR3 spans 15 amino acids. V lost 2 bases and J lost 4; bases outside the gene matches: 7. CDR1 is LGHDT and CDR2 is YNNKEL in the germline V gene (reference sequence). In DNA, the CDR3 is TGTGCCAGCAGCCAACCGACAGGGCGGGGCTATGGCTACACCTTC. It specifies CASSQPTGRGYGYTF.

This clonotype was counted a single time. V and J are TRBV7-3 and TRBJ2-2; D might be TRBD2 (5 bases). Germline values: CDR1 SGHTA, CDR2 FQGTGA. V was pared by 3 bases and J by 4 bases, with 9 bases between. The CDR3 is made up of 14 amino acids. The CDR3 protein is CASSLDSSTGELFF. The CDR3 nucleotides read TGTGCCAGCAGCTTGGACTCGAGCACCGGGGAGCTGTTTTTT.

The chain links TRBV3-1 to TRBJ2-5; TRBD1 might be the D (6 bases). Germline lookup yields CDR1 LGHDT and CDR2 YNNKEL (reference sequence). CDR3 length: 14 residues. The V gene lost 4 bases and the J gene lost 11 bases, with 20 bases spanning the gap. This CDR3 is CASSRSGVGNEQYF. The CDR3 coding sequence is TGTGCCAGCAGCCGCTCAGGGGTGGGCAATGAGCAGTACTTC.

This clonotype has a count of ten or more. This chain links TRBV5-5 with TRBJ2-6; a weak D match, TRBD1 (6 bases). The CDR3 sequence is 16 residues long. Per germline, CDR1 SGHKS and CDR2 YYEKEE (reference sequence). V lost 1 base and J 2 bases, leaving 10 bases between the germline ends. CDR3 residues: CASSLTGPAGANVLTF. As DNA, the CDR3 is TGTGCCAGCAGCTTGACAGGGCCGGCTGGGGCCAACGTCCTGACTTTC.

The genes are TRBV6-1 and TRBJ2-3; D is tentatively TRBD1 or TRBD2 (5 bases each). The V gene's germline CDR1 is MNHNS and CDR2 SASEGT. Trimming shortened V by 6 bases and J by 2 bases, and 27 bases separated the two germline ends. This CDR3 is 19 amino acids long. The CDR3 reads CASSPEGPGMRKNTDTQYF. The CDR3 DNA reads as TGTGCCAGCAGCCCCGAGGGGCCAGGGATGAGAAAAAACACAGATACGCAGTATTTT.

The table lists this clonotype with many counts. The chain is built from TRBV30 and TRBJ2-7; 8 nucleotides match TRBD1. Germline CDR1 reads GTSNPN; CDR2 reads SVGIG (reference sequence). Losses at the gene ends were 2 bases for V and 2 bases for J; bases not matched to a gene: 8. The CDR3 extends over 15 amino acids. CDR3 protein: CAWSPLGTGTYEQYF. The CDR3 nucleotides are TGTGCCTGGAGTCCCTTAGGGACAGGAACCTACGAGCAGTACTTC. The full variable domain, in which reference TRBV30 and TRBJ2-7 provide the parts outside the CDR3, is SQTIHQWPATLVQPVGSPLSLECTVEGTSNPNLYWYRQAAGRGLQLLFYSVGIGQISSEVPQNLSASRPQDRQFILSSKKLLLSDSGFYLCAWSPLGTGTYEQYFGPGTRLTVT.